This is a list of T cell receptor beta chains from one sample in a study of blood T cells in healthy people across ages. TCRdb re-derived calls from the 5' RACE reads in MiXCR, one entry per CDR3 protein. Of around 320,000 distinct CDR3 sequences detected, 25% to 30% appear once; the ten largest clones hold 25% to 35%. Sample: blood. All receptors come from a woman between 65 and 79 years old in good health. CDR3s include the opening cysteine and the closing phenylalanine or tryptophan. A D gene is named only where the DNA matches it firmly. Size is omitted from some rows. Given values are once, few, many or a class for expanded clones.

j_call: TRBJ2-7
d_call: TRBD1
clone_size: once
v_call: TRBV27
cdr3_nt: TGTGCCAGCAGTTTAAAAGGGACAGTCTCCTACGAGCAGTACTTC
cdr3_aa: CASSLKGTVSYEQYF

j_call: TRBJ2-7
d_call: .
clone_size: few
v_call: TRBV28
cdr3_nt: TGTGCCATTTCCTACGAGCAGTACTTC
cdr3_aa: CAISYEQYF

j_call: TRBJ2-5
d_call: .
clone_size: .
v_call: TRBV20-1
cdr3_nt: TGCAGTGCTAGCTTGACCCAGTACTTC
cdr3_aa: CSASLTQYF

j_call: TRBJ2-3
d_call: .
clone_size: few
v_call: TRBV6-1
cdr3_nt: TGTGCCAGTTCCAGATCGCCGGCGCCGGATACGCAGTATTTT
cdr3_aa: CASSRSPAPDTQYF

j_call: TRBJ2-3
d_call: .
clone_size: .
v_call: TRBV12-3/TRBV12-4
cdr3_nt: TGTGCCAGCAGGGGGGACAATACAGATACGCAGTATTTT
cdr3_aa: CASRGDNTDTQYF

j_call: TRBJ1-2
d_call: .
clone_size: .
v_call: TRBV20-1
cdr3_nt: TGCAGTGCTGACGAACAGGGACATGGCTACACCTTC
cdr3_aa: CSADEQGHGYTF

j_call: TRBJ1-5
d_call: .
clone_size: few
v_call: TRBV27
cdr3_nt: TGTGCCAGCAGTTTTCGGAGGGATCAGCCCCAGCATTTT
cdr3_aa: CASSFRRDQPQHF

j_call: TRBJ1-1
d_call: .
clone_size: few
v_call: TRBV20-1
cdr3_nt: TGCAGTGCCCTTGGGGAGGTCCAGCTGACGAACACTGAAGCTTTCTTT
cdr3_aa: CSALGEVQLTNTEAFF

j_call: TRBJ2-7
d_call: TRBD2
clone_size: .
v_call: TRBV12-3/TRBV12-4
cdr3_nt: TGTGCCAGCAGTTTCGGCGGGAGGGCCCCCTACGAGCAGTACTTC
cdr3_aa: CASSFGGRAPYEQYF

j_call: TRBJ2-2
d_call: TRBD2
clone_size: few
v_call: TRBV5-1
cdr3_nt: TGCGCCAGCAGCGGCGGGCTAGCGGGAGCAGGGGAGCTGTTTTTT
cdr3_aa: CASSGGLAGAGELFF

j_call: TRBJ2-6
d_call: TRBD1
clone_size: .
v_call: TRBV20-1
cdr3_nt: TGCAGTGCTAGAGGGACAGGGGGCCCCCCTGGGGCCAACGTCCTGACTTTC
cdr3_aa: CSARGTGGPPGANVLTF

j_call: TRBJ2-5
d_call: .
clone_size: few
v_call: TRBV5-4
cdr3_nt: TGTGCCAGCAGCAGTTCTGGATACGGAAAGACCCAGTACTTC
cdr3_aa: CASSSSGYGKTQYF

j_call: TRBJ2-1
d_call: TRBD2
clone_size: many
v_call: TRBV24-1
cdr3_nt: TGTGCCACCAGTGGGACTAGCGGGAGCCTCCAACTCAATGAGCAGTTCTTC
cdr3_aa: CATSGTSGSLQLNEQFF

j_call: TRBJ1-3
d_call: .
clone_size: few
v_call: TRBV11-2
cdr3_nt: TGTGCCAGCAGCTTAGGGAGCAGCTCTGGAAACACCATATATTTT
cdr3_aa: CASSLGSSSGNTIYF

j_call: TRBJ2-7
d_call: .
clone_size: .
v_call: TRBV5-1
cdr3_nt: TGCGCCAGCAGCTTGGGGACACCTAACTCCGAGCAGTACTTC
cdr3_aa: CASSLGTPNSEQYF

j_call: TRBJ2-5
d_call: TRBD1
clone_size: .
v_call: TRBV28
cdr3_nt: TGTGCCAGCAGGCCCGGCGGGACAGGGGTCCAAGAGACCCAGTACTTC
cdr3_aa: CASRPGGTGVQETQYF

j_call: TRBJ2-7
d_call: .
clone_size: .
v_call: TRBV20-1
cdr3_nt: TGCAGTGCTAGAAAGGGGGTCGAGCAGTACTTC
cdr3_aa: CSARKGVEQYF

j_call: TRBJ1-2
d_call: .
clone_size: few
v_call: TRBV9
cdr3_nt: TGTGCCAGCAGCGACCGGGACACGGTTTTGAGTGGCTACACCTTC
cdr3_aa: CASSDRDTVLSGYTF

j_call: TRBJ2-6
d_call: .
clone_size: .
v_call: TRBV28
cdr3_nt: TGTGCCAGCAGTCGCAGTGGAACTGGGGCCAACGTCCTGACTTTC
cdr3_aa: CASSRSGTGANVLTF

j_call: TRBJ2-7
d_call: .
clone_size: few
v_call: TRBV6-1
cdr3_nt: TGTGCCAGCAGTGAAGTTTTGCGGAGCTCCTACGAGCAGTACTTC
cdr3_aa: CASSEVLRSSYEQYF

j_call: TRBJ2-1
d_call: .
clone_size: .
v_call: TRBV5-1
cdr3_nt: TGCGCCAGCAGCTTGGGGAGTGGGGTCGGAAATGAGCAGTTCTTC
cdr3_aa: CASSLGSGVGNEQFF

j_call: TRBJ2-5
d_call: TRBD2
clone_size: .
v_call: TRBV2
cdr3_nt: TGTGCCAGCAGCCAGAATAGCGGGGGCGGAGAGCAGTACTTC
cdr3_aa: CASSQNSGGGEQYF

j_call: TRBJ1-2
d_call: TRBD1
clone_size: .
v_call: TRBV7-9
cdr3_nt: TGTGCCAGCAGCTCCAGGGGGCAGAATGGCTACACCTTC
cdr3_aa: CASSSRGQNGYTF

j_call: TRBJ2-7
d_call: .
clone_size: .
v_call: TRBV28
cdr3_nt: TGTGCCGGCAGTTCCGCGACCGCCGTCCCCCCTCCCTACGAGCAGTACTTC
cdr3_aa: CAGSSATAVPPPYEQYF

j_call: TRBJ2-7
d_call: .
clone_size: .
v_call: TRBV4-1
cdr3_nt: TGCGCCAGCAGCCAACAAGACAGCACCCAAGTACAGTACTTC
cdr3_aa: CASSQQDSTQVQYF

j_call: TRBJ2-7
d_call: TRBD1
clone_size: .
v_call: TRBV12-3/TRBV12-4
cdr3_nt: TGTGCCAGCAGCACCGGGACAGGGGCCTACGAGCAGTACTTC
cdr3_aa: CASSTGTGAYEQYF

j_call: TRBJ2-3
d_call: TRBD2
clone_size: .
v_call: TRBV5-4
cdr3_nt: TGTGCCAGCAGCTTCTCTACTAGCGCCCGGACAGATACGCAGTATTTT
cdr3_aa: CASSFSTSARTDTQYF

j_call: TRBJ2-4
d_call: .
clone_size: .
v_call: TRBV19
cdr3_nt: TGTGCCAGTGGGGGAGTCGCTCAGTACTTC
cdr3_aa: CASGGVAQYF

j_call: TRBJ2-1
d_call: .
clone_size: .
v_call: TRBV6-1
cdr3_nt: TGTGCCAGCAGTGATTCCGCGCGGGCACCTAAGATCTTC
cdr3_aa: CASSDSARAPKIF

j_call: TRBJ2-4
d_call: .
clone_size: many
v_call: TRBV7-2
cdr3_nt: TGTGCCAGCAGCTTAGCGGTCAAAGGTGGCAAAAACATTCAGTACTTC
cdr3_aa: CASSLAVKGGKNIQYF

j_call: TRBJ1-1
d_call: .
clone_size: many
v_call: TRBV3-1
cdr3_nt: TGTGCCAGCAGCCAAGAAGGAGGGAACACTGAAGCTTTCTTT
cdr3_aa: CASSQEGGNTEAFF

j_call: TRBJ2-5
d_call: .
clone_size: .
v_call: TRBV28
cdr3_nt: TGTGCCAGCAGTAACTCTCGGGAAGAGACCCAGTACTTC
cdr3_aa: CASSNSREETQYF

j_call: TRBJ2-5
d_call: .
clone_size: .
v_call: TRBV5-1
cdr3_nt: TGCGCCAGCAGCTTGGCCGTCGCTCCCCAGGGAGAGACCCAGTACTTC
cdr3_aa: CASSLAVAPQGETQYF

j_call: TRBJ2-7
d_call: TRBD2
clone_size: few
v_call: TRBV28
cdr3_nt: TGTGCCAGCACTCCCCGACTAGCGGGAGGGCTCGAGCAGTACTTC
cdr3_aa: CASTPRLAGGLEQYF

j_call: TRBJ2-7
d_call: .
clone_size: many
v_call: TRBV11-2
cdr3_nt: TGTGCCAGCAGCTCTTTCCGGGACGCAGACTACGAGCAGTACTTC
cdr3_aa: CASSSFRDADYEQYF

j_call: TRBJ2-4
d_call: TRBD1
clone_size: few
v_call: TRBV11-2
cdr3_nt: TGTGCCAGCAGCTTAGATAGGGAACAGGGGGCTGGCAAAAACATTCAGTACTTC
cdr3_aa: CASSLDREQGAGKNIQYF

j_call: TRBJ1-2
d_call: .
clone_size: .
v_call: TRBV5-6
cdr3_nt: TGTGCCAGTACCGACGGATCGTTCCACTATGGCTACACCTTC
cdr3_aa: CASTDGSFHYGYTF

j_call: TRBJ2-7
d_call: TRBD1
clone_size: few
v_call: TRBV5-1
cdr3_nt: TGCGCCAGCAGCTTGAGGGGACAGAAGTACGAGCAGTACTTC
cdr3_aa: CASSLRGQKYEQYF

j_call: TRBJ2-1
d_call: .
clone_size: many
v_call: TRBV6-5
cdr3_nt: TGTGCCAGCAGTTACTCGAGAATCCAGAGTAGTGAGCAGTTCTTC
cdr3_aa: CASSYSRIQSSEQFF

j_call: TRBJ2-5
d_call: .
clone_size: .
v_call: TRBV5-4
cdr3_nt: TGTGCCAGCAGCTTGCAACGAGGCCAAGAGACCCAGTACTTC
cdr3_aa: CASSLQRGQETQYF

j_call: TRBJ2-5
d_call: .
clone_size: few
v_call: TRBV29-1
cdr3_nt: TGCAGCGTCGATCAACAGCTGGAGACCCAGTACTTC
cdr3_aa: CSVDQQLETQYF

j_call: TRBJ2-5
d_call: .
clone_size: .
v_call: TRBV18
cdr3_nt: TGTGCCAGCTCACGCGACGAGGAGACCCAGTACTTC
cdr3_aa: CASSRDEETQYF

j_call: TRBJ1-2
d_call: .
clone_size: .
v_call: TRBV2
cdr3_nt: TGTGCCAGCAGTGAAGGGCGCCTCAACTATGGCTACACCTTC
cdr3_aa: CASSEGRLNYGYTF

j_call: TRBJ2-1
d_call: TRBD2
clone_size: .
v_call: TRBV20-1
cdr3_nt: TGCAGTGCTACTGGGGGAGGGCCGAATGAGCAGTTCTTC
cdr3_aa: CSATGGGPNEQFF

j_call: TRBJ2-7
d_call: TRBD1
clone_size: .
v_call: TRBV2
cdr3_nt: TGTGCCAGCATACCCGGGACAGTTCTCCGTGGTGCCTACGAGCAGTACTTC
cdr3_aa: CASIPGTVLRGAYEQYF

j_call: TRBJ2-5
d_call: .
clone_size: .
v_call: TRBV7-2
cdr3_nt: TGTGCCAGCAGGCCCTTTCGGACAGACCAAGAGACCCAGTACTTC
cdr3_aa: CASRPFRTDQETQYF

j_call: TRBJ2-5
d_call: TRBD2
clone_size: .
v_call: TRBV5-5
cdr3_nt: TGTGCCAGCAGCCGCGTCATAGCGGGAGAAGAGACCCAGTACTTC
cdr3_aa: CASSRVIAGEETQYF

j_call: TRBJ2-1
d_call: TRBD2
clone_size: few
v_call: TRBV29-1
cdr3_nt: TGCAGCCTACTAAGAAGGCCTACTAGCGGGACAGCGGATGAGCAGTTCTTC
cdr3_aa: CSLLRRPTSGTADEQFF

j_call: TRBJ2-7
d_call: TRBD2
clone_size: .
v_call: TRBV6-6
cdr3_nt: TGTGCCAGCAGTCCCCCGGGAGGGGCTGCCTACGAGCAGTACTTC
cdr3_aa: CASSPPGGAAYEQYF

j_call: TRBJ2-1
d_call: .
clone_size: few
v_call: TRBV12-3/TRBV12-4
cdr3_nt: TGTGTCAGCAGTTTAGGCGGATCCTACAATGAGCAGTTCTTC
cdr3_aa: CVSSLGGSYNEQFF

j_call: TRBJ2-4
d_call: TRBD2
clone_size: .
v_call: TRBV9
cdr3_nt: TGTGCCAGCAGCGTGGGGGCGGGACTAGGAGCCAAAAACATTCAGTACTTC
cdr3_aa: CASSVGAGLGAKNIQYF

j_call: TRBJ1-2
d_call: TRBD1
clone_size: .
v_call: TRBV20-1
cdr3_nt: TGCAGTACCGCTCCGACAGGGGGCGCAGACTATGGCTACACCTTC
cdr3_aa: CSTAPTGGADYGYTF

j_call: TRBJ2-3
d_call: .
clone_size: many
v_call: TRBV7-9
cdr3_nt: TGTGCCAGCAGCCGGCGCTGGACGGGGGATGGAGATACGCAGTATTTT
cdr3_aa: CASSRRWTGDGDTQYF

j_call: TRBJ2-7
d_call: TRBD1
clone_size: .
v_call: TRBV28
cdr3_nt: TGTGCCAGCAGTTTATATTTTGGGGACAGGATCTACGAGCAGTACTTC
cdr3_aa: CASSLYFGDRIYEQYF